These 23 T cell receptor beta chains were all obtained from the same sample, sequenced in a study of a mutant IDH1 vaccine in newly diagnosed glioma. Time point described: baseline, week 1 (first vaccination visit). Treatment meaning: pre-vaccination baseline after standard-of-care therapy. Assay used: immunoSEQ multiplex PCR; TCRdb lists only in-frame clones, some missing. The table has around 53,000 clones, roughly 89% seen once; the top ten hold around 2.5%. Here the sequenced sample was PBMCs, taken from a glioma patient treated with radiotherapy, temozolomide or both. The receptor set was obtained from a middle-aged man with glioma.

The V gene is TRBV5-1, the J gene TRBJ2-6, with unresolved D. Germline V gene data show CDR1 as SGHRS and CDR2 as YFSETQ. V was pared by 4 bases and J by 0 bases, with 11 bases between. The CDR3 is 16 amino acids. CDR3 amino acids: CASSLDLGSGANVLTF. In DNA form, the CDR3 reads TGCGCCAGCAGCCTAGACCTGGGCTCTGGGGCCAACGTCCTGACTTTC. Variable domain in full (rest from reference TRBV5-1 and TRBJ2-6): KAGVTQTPRYLIKTRGQQVTLSCSPISGHRSVSWYQQTPGQGLQFLFEYFSETQRNKGNFPGRFSGRQFSNSRSEMNVSTLELGDSALYLCASSLDLGSGANVLTFGAGSRLTVL.

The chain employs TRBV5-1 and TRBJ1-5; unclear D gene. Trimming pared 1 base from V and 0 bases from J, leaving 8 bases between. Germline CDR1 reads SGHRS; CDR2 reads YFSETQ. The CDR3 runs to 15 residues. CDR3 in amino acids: CASSLLDPSNQPQHF. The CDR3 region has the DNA TGCGCCAGCAGCTTGTTAGACCCTAGCAATCAGCCCCAGCATTTT.

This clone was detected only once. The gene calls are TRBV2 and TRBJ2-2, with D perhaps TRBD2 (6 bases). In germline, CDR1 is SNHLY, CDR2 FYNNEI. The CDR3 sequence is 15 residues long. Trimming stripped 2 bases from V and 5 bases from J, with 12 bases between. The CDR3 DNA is TGTGCCAGCAGTGAAAAGGGACTCCCAACCGGGGAGCTGTTTTTT. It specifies CASSEKGLPTGELFF.

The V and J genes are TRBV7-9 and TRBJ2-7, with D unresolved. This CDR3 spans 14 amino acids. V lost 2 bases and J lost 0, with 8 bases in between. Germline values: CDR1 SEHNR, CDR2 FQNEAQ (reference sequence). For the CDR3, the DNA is TGTGCCAGCAGCTTACGGGTAGCCTCCTACGAGCAGTACTTC. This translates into CASSLRVASYEQYF.

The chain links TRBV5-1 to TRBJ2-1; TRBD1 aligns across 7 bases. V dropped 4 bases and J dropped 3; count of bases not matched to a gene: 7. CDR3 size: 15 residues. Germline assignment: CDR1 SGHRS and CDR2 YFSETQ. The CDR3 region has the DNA TGCGCCAGCAGCCTTGGGACAGACAACTACAATGAGCAGTTCTTC. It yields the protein CASSLGTDNYNEQFF.

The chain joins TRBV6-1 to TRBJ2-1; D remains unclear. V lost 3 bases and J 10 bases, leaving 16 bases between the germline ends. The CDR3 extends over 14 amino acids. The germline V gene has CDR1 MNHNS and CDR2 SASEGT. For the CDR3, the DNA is TGTGCCAGCAGTGAGTTCGGTAACACACGAGAGCAGTTCTTC. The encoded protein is CASSEFGNTREQFF.

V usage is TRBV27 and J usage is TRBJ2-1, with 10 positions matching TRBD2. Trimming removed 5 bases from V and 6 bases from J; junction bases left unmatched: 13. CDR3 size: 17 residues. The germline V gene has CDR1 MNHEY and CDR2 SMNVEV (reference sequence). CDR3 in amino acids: CASSSKTSGLEGNEQFF. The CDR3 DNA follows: TGTGCCAGCAGTAGCAAGACTAGCGGGTTAGAGGGCAATGAGCAGTTCTTC.

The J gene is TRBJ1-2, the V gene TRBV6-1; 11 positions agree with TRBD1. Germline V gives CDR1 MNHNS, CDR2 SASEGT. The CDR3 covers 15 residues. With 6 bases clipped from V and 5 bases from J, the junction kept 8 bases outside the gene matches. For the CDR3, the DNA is TGTGCCAGCAGCCACCGGACAGGGGGCCAGTATGGCTACACCTTC. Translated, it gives CASSHRTGGQYGYTF.

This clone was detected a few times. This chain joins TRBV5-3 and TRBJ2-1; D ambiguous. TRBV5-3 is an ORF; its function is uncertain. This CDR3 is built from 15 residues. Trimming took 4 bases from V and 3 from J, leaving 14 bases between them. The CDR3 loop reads CARSPRYLGYNEQFF. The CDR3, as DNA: TGTGCCAGAAGCCCCCGTTACTTGGGCTACAATGAGCAGTTCTTC.

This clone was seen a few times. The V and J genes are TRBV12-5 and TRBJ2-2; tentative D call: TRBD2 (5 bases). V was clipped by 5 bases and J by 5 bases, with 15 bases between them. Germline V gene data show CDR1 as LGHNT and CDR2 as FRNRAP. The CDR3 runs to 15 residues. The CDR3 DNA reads TGTGCTAGTGGTCTGCGAGTGGGAGAAACCGGGGAGCTGTTTTTT. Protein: CASGLRVGETGELFF.

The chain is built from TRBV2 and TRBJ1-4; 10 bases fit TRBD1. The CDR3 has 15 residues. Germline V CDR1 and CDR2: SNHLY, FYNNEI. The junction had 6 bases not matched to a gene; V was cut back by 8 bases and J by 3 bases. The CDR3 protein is CASSGQGLSNEKLFF. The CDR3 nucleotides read TGTGCCAGCTCGGGACAGGGGTTATCTAATGAAAAACTGTTTTTT. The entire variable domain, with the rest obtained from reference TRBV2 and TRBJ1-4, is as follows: EPEVTQTPSHQVTQMGQEVILRCVPISNHLYFYWYRQILGQKVEFLVSFYNNEISEKSEIFDDQFSVERPDGSNFTLKIRSTKLEDSAMYFCASSGQGLSNEKLFFGSGTQLSVL.

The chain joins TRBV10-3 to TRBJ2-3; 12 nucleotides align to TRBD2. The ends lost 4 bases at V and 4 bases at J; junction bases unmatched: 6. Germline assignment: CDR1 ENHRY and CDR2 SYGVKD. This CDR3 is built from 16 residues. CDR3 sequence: CAISVLTSGSSDTQYF. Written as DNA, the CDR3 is TGTGCCATCAGTGTCCTGACTAGCGGGAGTTCAGATACGCAGTATTTT.

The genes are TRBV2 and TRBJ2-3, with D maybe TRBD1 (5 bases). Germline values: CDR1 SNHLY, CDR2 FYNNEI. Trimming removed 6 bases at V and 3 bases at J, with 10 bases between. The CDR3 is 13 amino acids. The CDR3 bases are TGTGCCAGCAGGGCCCCAGGGACAGATACGCAGTATTTT. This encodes CASRAPGTDTQYF.

This CDR3 reads CASSLGGGRASGETQYF. The CDR3 DNA reads as TGCGCCAGCAGCTTGGGAGGCGGGAGGGCCTCCGGGGAGACCCAGTACTTC. V usage is TRBV5-1 and J usage is TRBJ2-5; 9 nucleotides match TRBD2. In germline, CDR1 is SGHRS, CDR2 YFSETQ. V trimming: 0 bases; J trimming: 5 bases; junction bases outside the gene matches: 11. The CDR3 totals 17 residues.

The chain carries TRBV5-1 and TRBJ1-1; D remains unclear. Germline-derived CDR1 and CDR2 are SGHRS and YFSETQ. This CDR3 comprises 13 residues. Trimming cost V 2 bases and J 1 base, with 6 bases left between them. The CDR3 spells CASSLSQNTEAFF. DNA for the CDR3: TGCGCCAGCAGCTTAAGCCAGAACACTGAAGCTTTCTTT.

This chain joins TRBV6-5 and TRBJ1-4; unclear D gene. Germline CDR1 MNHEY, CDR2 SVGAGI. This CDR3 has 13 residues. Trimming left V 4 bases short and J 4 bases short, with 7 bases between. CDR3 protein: CASSWQLNEKLFF. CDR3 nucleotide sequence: TGTGCCAGCAGTTGGCAGCTTAATGAAAAACTGTTTTTT.

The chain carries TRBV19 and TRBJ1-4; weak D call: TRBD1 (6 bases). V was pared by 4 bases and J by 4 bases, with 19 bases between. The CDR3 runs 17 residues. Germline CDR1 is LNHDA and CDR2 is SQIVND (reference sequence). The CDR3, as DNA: TGTGCCAGTAGTAGTGGTAAACGGGGGCTTCATAATGAAAAACTGTTTTTT. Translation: CASSSGKRGLHNEKLFF.

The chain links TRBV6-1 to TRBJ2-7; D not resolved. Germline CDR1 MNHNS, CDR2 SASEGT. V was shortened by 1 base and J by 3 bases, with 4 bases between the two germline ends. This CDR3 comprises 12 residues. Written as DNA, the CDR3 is TGTGCCAGCAGTGAAGGGCTCTACGAGCAGTACTTC. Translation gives CASSEGLYEQYF.

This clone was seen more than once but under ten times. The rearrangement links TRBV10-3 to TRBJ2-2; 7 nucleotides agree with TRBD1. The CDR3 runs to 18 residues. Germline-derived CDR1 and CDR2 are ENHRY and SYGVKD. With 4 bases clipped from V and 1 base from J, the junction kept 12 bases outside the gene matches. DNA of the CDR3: TGTGCCATCAGTGCGCTCAAAGCCGGGACAGAGAACACCGGGGAGCTGTTTTTT. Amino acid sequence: CAISALKAGTENTGELFF.

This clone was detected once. The DNA for the CDR3 is TGTGCCAGTCAAGACGGAGCTAGCACAGATACGCAGTATTTT. This sequence encodes CASQDGASTDTQYF. The J gene is TRBJ2-3, the V gene TRBV19; D is unclear. This CDR3 spans 14 amino acids. CDR1 and CDR2 (germline): LNHDA, SQIVND (reference sequence). V lost 8 bases, J lost 0 bases, and 12 bases lay in between.

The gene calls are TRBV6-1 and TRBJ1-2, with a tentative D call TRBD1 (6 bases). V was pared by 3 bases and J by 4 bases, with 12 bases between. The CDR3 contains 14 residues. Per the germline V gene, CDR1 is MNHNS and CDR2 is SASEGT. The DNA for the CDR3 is TGTGCCAGCAGTGAGTGGAGGGGGAGCTATGGCTACACCTTC. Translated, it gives CASSEWRGSYGYTF.

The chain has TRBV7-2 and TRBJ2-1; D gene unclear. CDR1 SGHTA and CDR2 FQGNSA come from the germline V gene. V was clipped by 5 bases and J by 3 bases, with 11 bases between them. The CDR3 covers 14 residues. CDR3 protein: CASSPHVVYNEQFF. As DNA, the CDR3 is TGTGCCAGCAGCCCCCACGTGGTCTACAATGAGCAGTTCTTC.

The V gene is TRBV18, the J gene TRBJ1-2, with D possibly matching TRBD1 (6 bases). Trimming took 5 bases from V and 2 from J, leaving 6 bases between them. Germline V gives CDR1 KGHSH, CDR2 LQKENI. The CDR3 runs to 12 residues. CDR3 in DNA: TGTGCCAGCTCAACAGGGAACTATGGCTACACCTTC. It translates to CASSTGNYGYTF.